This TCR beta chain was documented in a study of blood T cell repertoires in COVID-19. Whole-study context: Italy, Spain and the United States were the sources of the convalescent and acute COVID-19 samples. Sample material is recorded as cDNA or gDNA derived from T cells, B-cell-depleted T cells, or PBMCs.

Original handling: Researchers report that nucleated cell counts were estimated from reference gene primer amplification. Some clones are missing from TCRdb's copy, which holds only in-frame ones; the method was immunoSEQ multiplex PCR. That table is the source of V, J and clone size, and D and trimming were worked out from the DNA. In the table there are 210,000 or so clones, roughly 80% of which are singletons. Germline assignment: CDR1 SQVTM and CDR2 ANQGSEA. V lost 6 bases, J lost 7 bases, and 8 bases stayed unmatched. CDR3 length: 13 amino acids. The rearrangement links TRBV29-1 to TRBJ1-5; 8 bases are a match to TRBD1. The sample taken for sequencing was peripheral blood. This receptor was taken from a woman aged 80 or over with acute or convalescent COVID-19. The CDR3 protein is CSVQSGGGQPQHF. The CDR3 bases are TGCAGCGTCCAGTCAGGGGGCGGCCAGCCCCAGCATTTT. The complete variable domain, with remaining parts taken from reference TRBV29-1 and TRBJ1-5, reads SAVISQKPSRDICQRGTSLTIQCQVDSQVTMMFWYRQQPGQSLTLIATANQGSEATYESGFVIDKFPISRPNLTFSTLTVSNMSPEDSSIYLCSVQSGGGQPQHFGDGTRLSIL.